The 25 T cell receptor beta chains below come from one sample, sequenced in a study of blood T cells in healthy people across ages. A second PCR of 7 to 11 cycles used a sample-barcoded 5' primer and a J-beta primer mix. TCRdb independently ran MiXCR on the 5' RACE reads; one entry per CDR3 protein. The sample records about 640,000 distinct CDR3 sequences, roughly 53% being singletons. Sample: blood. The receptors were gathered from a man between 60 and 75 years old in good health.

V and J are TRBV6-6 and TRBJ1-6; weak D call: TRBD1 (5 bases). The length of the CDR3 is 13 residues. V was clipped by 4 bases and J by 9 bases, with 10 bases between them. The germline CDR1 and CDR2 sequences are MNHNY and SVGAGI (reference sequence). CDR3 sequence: CASSWGPGSPLHF. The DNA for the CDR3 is TGTGCCAGCAGTTGGGGCCCCGGTTCACCCCTCCACTTT.

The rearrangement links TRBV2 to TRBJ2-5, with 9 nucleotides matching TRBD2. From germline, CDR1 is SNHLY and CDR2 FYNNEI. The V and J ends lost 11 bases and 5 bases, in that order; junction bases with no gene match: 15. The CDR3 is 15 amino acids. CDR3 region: CAGKQQGTSQETQYF. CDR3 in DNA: TGTGCCGGCAAACAACAAGGGACTAGCCAGGAGACCCAGTACTTC.

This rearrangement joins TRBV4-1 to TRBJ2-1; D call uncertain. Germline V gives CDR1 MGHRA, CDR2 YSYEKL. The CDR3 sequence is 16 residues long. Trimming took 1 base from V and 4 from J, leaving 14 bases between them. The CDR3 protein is CASSQAPSRLYNEQFF. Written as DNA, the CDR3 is TGCGCCAGCAGCCAAGCCCCGAGCAGGCTTTACAATGAGCAGTTCTTC.

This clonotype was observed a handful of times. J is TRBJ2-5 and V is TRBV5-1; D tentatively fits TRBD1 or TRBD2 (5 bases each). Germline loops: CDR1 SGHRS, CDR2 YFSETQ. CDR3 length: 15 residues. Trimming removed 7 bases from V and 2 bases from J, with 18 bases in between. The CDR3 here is CASPPGTLVQETQYF. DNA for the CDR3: TGCGCCAGCCCCCCTGGGACGCTAGTTCAAGAGACCCAGTACTTC.

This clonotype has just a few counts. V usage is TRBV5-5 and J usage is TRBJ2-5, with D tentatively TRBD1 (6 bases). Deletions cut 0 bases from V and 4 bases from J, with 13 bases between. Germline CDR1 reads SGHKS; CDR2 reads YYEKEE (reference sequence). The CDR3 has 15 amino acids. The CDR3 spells CASSLGAGAAETQYF. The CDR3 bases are TGTGCCAGCAGCTTGGGGGCAGGGGCAGCAGAGACCCAGTACTTC.

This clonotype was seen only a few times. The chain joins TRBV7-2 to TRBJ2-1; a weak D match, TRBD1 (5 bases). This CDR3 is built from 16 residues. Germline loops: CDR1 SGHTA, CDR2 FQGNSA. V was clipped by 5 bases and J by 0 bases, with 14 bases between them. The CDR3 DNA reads TGTGCCAGCAGCCCCTTAGGGGCTGACTCCTACAATGAGCAGTTCTTC. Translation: CASSPLGADSYNEQFF.

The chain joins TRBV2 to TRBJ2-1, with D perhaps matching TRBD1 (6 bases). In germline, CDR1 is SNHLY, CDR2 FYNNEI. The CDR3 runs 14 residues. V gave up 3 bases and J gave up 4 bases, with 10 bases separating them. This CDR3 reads CASSDGQGYNEQFF. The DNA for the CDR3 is TGTGCCAGCAGTGATGGGCAGGGGTACAATGAGCAGTTCTTC.

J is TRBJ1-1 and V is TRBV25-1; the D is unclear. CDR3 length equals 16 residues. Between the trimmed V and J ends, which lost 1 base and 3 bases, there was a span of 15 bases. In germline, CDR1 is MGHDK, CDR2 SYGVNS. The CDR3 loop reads CASSESYRGWDTEAFF. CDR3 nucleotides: TGTGCCAGCAGTGAATCCTACCGGGGTTGGGACACTGAAGCTTTCTTT.

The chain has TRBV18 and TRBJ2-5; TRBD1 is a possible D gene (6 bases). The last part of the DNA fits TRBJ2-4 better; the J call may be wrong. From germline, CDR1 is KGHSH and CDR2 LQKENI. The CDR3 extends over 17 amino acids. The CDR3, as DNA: TGTGCCAGCTCACCGTTGACCGAGGACAGCCTCAAAAACATTCAGTACTTC. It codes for CASSPLTEDSLKNIQYF.

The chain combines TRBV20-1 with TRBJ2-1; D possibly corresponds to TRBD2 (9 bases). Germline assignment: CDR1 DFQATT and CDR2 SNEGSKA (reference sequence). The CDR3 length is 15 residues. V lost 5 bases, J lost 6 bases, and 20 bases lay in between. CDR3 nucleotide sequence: TGCAGTGCTCAGGGGGCGGGGGGGCCGGTCAATGAGCAGTTCTTC. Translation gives CSAQGAGGPVNEQFF.

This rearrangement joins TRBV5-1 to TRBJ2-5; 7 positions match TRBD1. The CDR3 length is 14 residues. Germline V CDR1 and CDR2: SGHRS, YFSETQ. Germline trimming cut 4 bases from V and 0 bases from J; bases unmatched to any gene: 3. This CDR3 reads CASSVTGDQETQYF. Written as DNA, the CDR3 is TGCGCCAGCAGCGTAACAGGGGACCAAGAGACCCAGTACTTC. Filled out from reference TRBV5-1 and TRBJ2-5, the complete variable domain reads KAGVTQTPRYLIKTRGQQVTLSCSPISGHRSVSWYQQTPGQGLQFLFEYFSETQRNKGNFPGRFSGRQFSNSRSEMNVSTLELGDSALYLCASSVTGDQETQYFGPGTRLLVL.

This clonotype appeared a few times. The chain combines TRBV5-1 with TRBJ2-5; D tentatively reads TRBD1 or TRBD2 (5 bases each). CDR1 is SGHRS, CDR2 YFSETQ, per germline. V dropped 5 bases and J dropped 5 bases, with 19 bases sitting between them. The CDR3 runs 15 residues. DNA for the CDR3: TGCGCCAGCAGTGCCACCGGGGCCCGCCAGGAGACCCAGTACTTC. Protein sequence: CASSATGARQETQYF. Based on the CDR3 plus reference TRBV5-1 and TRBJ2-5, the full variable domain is KAGVTQTPRYLIKTRGQQVTLSCSPISGHRSVSWYQQTPGQGLQFLFEYFSETQRNKGNFPGRFSGRQFSNSRSEMNVSTLELGDSALYLCASSATGARQETQYFGPGTRLLVL.

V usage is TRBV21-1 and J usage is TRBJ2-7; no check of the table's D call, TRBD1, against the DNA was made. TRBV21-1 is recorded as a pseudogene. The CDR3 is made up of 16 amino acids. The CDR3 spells CASSKDRRAGEYEQYF. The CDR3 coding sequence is TGTGCCAGCAGCAAAGATAGGCGGGCAGGTGAATACGAGCAGTACTTC.

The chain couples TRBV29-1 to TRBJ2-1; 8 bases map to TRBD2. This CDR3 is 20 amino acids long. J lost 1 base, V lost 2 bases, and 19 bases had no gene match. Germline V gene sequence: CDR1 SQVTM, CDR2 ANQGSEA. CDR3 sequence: CSVENASTTRGTRSYNEQFF. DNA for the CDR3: TGCAGCGTTGAAAACGCGAGTACGACTCGGGGGACTAGGTCCTACAATGAGCAGTTCTTC.

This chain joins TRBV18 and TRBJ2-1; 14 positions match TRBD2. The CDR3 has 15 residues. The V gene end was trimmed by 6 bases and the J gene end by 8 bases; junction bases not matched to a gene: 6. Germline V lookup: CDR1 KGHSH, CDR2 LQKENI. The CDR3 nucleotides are TGTGCCAGCTCGGGACTAGCGGGAGTAAGCGATGAGCAGTTCTTC. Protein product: CASSGLAGVSDEQFF. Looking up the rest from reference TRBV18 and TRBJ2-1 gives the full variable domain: NAGVMQNPRHLVRRRGQEARLRCSPMKGHSHVYWYRQLPEEGLKFMVYLQKENIIDESGMPKERFSAEFPKEGPSILRIQQVVRGDSAAYFCASSGLAGVSDEQFFGPGTRLTVL.

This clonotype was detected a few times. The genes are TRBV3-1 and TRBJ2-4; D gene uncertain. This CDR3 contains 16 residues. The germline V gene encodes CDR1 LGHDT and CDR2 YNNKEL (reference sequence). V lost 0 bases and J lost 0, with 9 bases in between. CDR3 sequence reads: CASSQDAILAKNIQYF. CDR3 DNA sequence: TGTGCCAGCAGCCAAGACGCGATTCTAGCCAAAAACATTCAGTACTTC.

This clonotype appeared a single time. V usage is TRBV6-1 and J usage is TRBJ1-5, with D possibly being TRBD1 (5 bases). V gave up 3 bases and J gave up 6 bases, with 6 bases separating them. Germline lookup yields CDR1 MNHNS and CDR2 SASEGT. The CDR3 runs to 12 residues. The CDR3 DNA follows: TGTGCCAGCAGTGACAGGGTTCAGCCCCAGCATTTT. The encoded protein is CASSDRVQPQHF.

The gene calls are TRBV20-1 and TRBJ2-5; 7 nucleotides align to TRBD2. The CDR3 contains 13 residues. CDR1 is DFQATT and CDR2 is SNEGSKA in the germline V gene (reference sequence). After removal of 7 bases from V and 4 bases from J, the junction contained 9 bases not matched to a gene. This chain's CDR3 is CSGAGLEAETQYF. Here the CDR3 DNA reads TGCAGTGGGGCTGGACTAGAGGCAGAGACCCAGTACTTC.

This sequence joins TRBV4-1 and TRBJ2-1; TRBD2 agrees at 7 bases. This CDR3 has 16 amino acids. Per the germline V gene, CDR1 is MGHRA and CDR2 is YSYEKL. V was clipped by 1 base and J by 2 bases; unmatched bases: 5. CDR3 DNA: TGCGCCAGCAGCCAAGTTGTGGCGGGGGCCTACAATGAGCAGTTCTTC. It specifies CASSQVVAGAYNEQFF.

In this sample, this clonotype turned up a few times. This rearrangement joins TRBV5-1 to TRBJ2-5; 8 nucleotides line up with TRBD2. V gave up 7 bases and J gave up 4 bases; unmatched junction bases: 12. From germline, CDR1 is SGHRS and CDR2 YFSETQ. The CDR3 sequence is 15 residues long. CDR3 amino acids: CASSSGRARGETQYF. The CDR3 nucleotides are TGCGCCAGCTCCTCCGGGAGGGCACGAGGAGAGACCCAGTACTTC.

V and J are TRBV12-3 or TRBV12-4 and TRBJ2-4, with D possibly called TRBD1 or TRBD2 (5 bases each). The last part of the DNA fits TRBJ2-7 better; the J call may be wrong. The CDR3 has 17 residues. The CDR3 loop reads CASSLTEGFYVLYEQYF. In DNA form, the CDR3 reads TGTGCCAGCAGCCTCACTGAGGGGTTTTATGTTCTCTACGAGCAGTACTTC.

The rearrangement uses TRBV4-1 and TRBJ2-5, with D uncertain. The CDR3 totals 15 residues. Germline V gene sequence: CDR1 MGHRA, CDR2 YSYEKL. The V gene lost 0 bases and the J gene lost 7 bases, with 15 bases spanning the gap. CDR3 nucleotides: TGCGCCAGCAGCCAAGATCCGCAGATTGGGGTGACCCAGTACTTC. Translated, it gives CASSQDPQIGVTQYF.

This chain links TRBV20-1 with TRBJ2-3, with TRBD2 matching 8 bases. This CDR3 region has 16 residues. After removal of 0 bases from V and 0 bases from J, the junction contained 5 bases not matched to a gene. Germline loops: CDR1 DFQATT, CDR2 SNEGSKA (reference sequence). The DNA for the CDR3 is TGCAGTGCTAGAGATCCTAGCGGGTCTAGCACAGATACGCAGTATTTT. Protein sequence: CSARDPSGSSTDTQYF.

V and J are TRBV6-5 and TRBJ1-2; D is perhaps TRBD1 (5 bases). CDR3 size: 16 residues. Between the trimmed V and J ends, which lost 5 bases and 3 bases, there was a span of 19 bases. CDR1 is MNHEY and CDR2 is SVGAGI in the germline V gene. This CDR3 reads CASSTRAGGGYYGYTF. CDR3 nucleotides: TGTGCCAGCAGTACACGAGCGGGGGGTGGGTACTATGGCTACACCTTC.

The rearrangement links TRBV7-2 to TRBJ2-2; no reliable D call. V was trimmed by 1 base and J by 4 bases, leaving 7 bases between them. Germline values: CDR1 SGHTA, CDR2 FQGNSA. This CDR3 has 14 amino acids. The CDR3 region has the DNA TGTGCCAGCAGCTTAGGCGGTTTCACCGGGGAGCTGTTTTTT. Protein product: CASSLGGFTGELFF.